The 29 T cell receptor beta chains presented below share a single source sample, sequenced in a study of blood T cell repertoires in COVID-19. Sequencing used immunoSEQ multiplex PCR; TCRdb keeps in-frame clones, though not all of them. The table includes roughly 180,000 clones, 75% to 85% detected once. Sequencing used peripheral blood. These receptors originate from a woman aged 60 to 75 with COVID-19, enrolled during active disease.

The CDR3 DNA is TGTGCCAGCAGCTCAAAAGGCGGATTGACCGACAATGAGCAGTTCTTC. Translation: CASSSKGGLTDNEQFF. The V call is TRBV7-8, the J call TRBJ2-1; D ambiguous. Germline-derived CDR1 and CDR2 are SGHVS and FQNEAQ. The CDR3 is 16 amino acids. Trimming left V 4 bases short and J 5 bases short, with 18 bases between.

The chain uses TRBV9 and TRBJ2-2; D not certain. V gave up 6 bases and J gave up 3 bases, with 9 bases separating them. Germline V gives CDR1 SGDLS, CDR2 YYNGEE. The CDR3 is 13 residues long. In DNA, the CDR3 is TGTGCCAGCACATTACACGACACCGGGGAGCTGTTTTTT. Its protein product is CASTLHDTGELFF. The entire variable domain, with the rest obtained from reference TRBV9 and TRBJ2-2, is as follows: DSGVTQTPKHLITATGQRVTLRCSPRSGDLSVYWYQQSLDQGLQFLIQYYNGEERAKGNILERFSAQQFPDLHSELNLSSLELGDSALYFCASTLHDTGELFFGEGSRLTVL.

The genes are TRBV9 and TRBJ1-5, with TRBD1 identical over 8 bases. This CDR3 has 15 residues. CDR1 and CDR2 from the germline V gene are SGDLS and YYNGEE. The trim removed 6 bases at V and 3 bases at J, leaving 8 bases unmatched. In nucleotides, the CDR3 is TGTGCCAGCACCACGACAGGGGCTCCCAATCAGCCCCAGCATTTT. Its translation is CASTTTGAPNQPQHF. Full variable domain (remainder filled in from reference TRBV9 and TRBJ1-5): DSGVTQTPKHLITATGQRVTLRCSPRSGDLSVYWYQQSLDQGLQFLIQYYNGEERAKGNILERFSAQQFPDLHSELNLSSLELGDSALYFCASTTTGAPNQPQHFGDGTRLSIL.

This clone occurred once. The V gene is TRBV20-1, the J gene TRBJ1-5; perhaps TRBD1 as D (5 bases). CDR1 is DFQATT, CDR2 SNEGSKA, per germline (reference sequence). The CDR3 spans 17 residues. V shed 3 bases and J shed 7 bases, with 25 bases lying between them. DNA for the CDR3: TGCAGTGCTAGTCGCGGGGGGGGGTGGCAGGGAGGCCAGCCCCAGCATTTT. Translating it yields CSASRGGGWQGGQPQHF.

This clone was counted a single time. The V and J genes are TRBV19 and TRBJ2-3, with D possibly TRBD2 on 7 matching bases. The CDR3 is 14 amino acids. V was pared by 7 bases and J by 6 bases, with 17 bases between. CDR1 is LNHDA, CDR2 SQIVND, per germline (reference sequence). CDR3: CASTMGGPWDTQYF. CDR3 sequence (DNA): TGTGCCAGTACCATGGGGGGGCCCTGGGATACGCAGTATTTT.

V gene TRBV21-1 combines with J gene TRBJ2-7; TRBD1 is the table's D call and was not checked against the DNA. TRBV21-1 is flagged as a pseudogene. This CDR3 is built from 15 residues. The CDR3 DNA reads TGTGCCAGCAGCGTGGAGGGACAGGGAGACGACGAGCAGTACGTC. Its translation is CASSVEGQGDDEQYV.

V gene TRBV5-1 combines with J gene TRBJ1-2, with 9 bases aligning to TRBD1. The CDR3 covers 15 residues. Germline V gene data show CDR1 as SGHRS and CDR2 as YFSETQ. V was clipped by 5 bases and J by 4 bases; unmatched bases: 9. CDR3 residues: CASSTTGGAGYGYTF. DNA of the CDR3: TGCGCCAGCAGTACCACAGGGGGCGCCGGCTATGGCTACACCTTC.

This clone was counted at least ten times. This chain links TRBV28 with TRBJ2-5, with 10 bases fitting TRBD1. CDR1 and CDR2 (germline): MDHEN, SYDVKM. V dropped 5 bases and J dropped 5; count of bases not matched to a gene: 5. The CDR3 runs 14 residues. This CDR3 is CASSTTGGIETQYF. The CDR3 coding sequence is TGTGCCAGCAGTACGACAGGGGGCATCGAGACCCAGTACTTC.

The chain couples TRBV9 to TRBJ2-7; 8 bases agree with TRBD1. Germline CDR1 SGDLS, CDR2 YYNGEE. This CDR3 region has 15 residues. Trimming removed 1 base from V and 3 bases from J; junction bases left unmatched: 6. The CDR3 protein is CASSVTDRAVYEQYF. For the CDR3, the DNA is TGTGCCAGCAGCGTAACGGACAGGGCCGTCTACGAGCAGTACTTC.

This clone was picked up many times. The gene calls are TRBV10-3 and TRBJ2-5; 12 bases align to TRBD2. Germline V gives CDR1 ENHRY, CDR2 SYGVKD. J lost 1 base, V lost 4 bases, and 1 base had no gene match. The CDR3 sequence is 15 residues long. The CDR3 sequence: CAISGLAGAQETQYF. CDR3 DNA: TGTGCCATCAGTGGACTAGCGGGGGCCCAAGAGACCCAGTACTTC.

The gene calls are TRBV7-8 and TRBJ2-1; D is perhaps TRBD2 (6 bases). CDR3 size: 13 residues. Germline V gene lookup returns CDR1 SGHVS and CDR2 FQNEAQ. V was trimmed by 4 bases and J by 8 bases, leaving 12 bases between them. DNA of the CDR3: TGTGCCAGCAGCTCGGGAGTTGCCGATGAGCAGTTCTTC. Translated, it gives CASSSGVADEQFF.

The chain couples TRBV6-5 to TRBJ2-5; TRBD1 matches 10 bases. In germline, CDR1 is MNHEY, CDR2 SVGAGI. Unmatched junction bases numbered 2, after V lost 6 bases and J lost 1 base. The CDR3 sequence is 14 residues long. The CDR3: CASRGTGVQETQYF. For the CDR3, the DNA is TGTGCCAGCAGGGGGACAGGGGTCCAAGAGACCCAGTACTTC.

The chain combines TRBV7-6 with TRBJ2-1, with 10 bases that match TRBD2. V was pared by 5 bases and J by 6 bases, with 7 bases of the junction left unmatched. The CDR3 totals 15 residues. The germline gives CDR1 SGHVS, CDR2 FNYEAQ. The CDR3 loop is CASSPIAGGPNEQFF. The CDR3 bases are TGTGCCAGCAGCCCCATAGCGGGGGGTCCCAATGAGCAGTTCTTC.

This clone was observed once. This rearrangement joins TRBV2 to TRBJ2-2; 7 bases match TRBD2. The germline gives CDR1 SNHLY, CDR2 FYNNEI. There are 15 residues in the CDR3. The V segment lost 4 bases and the J segment 3 bases; nucleotides outside the gene matches: 5. The CDR3 DNA reads TGTGCCAGCAGTGCCAGGGCGGGGGACACCGGGGAGCTGTTTTTT. Its protein is CASSARAGDTGELFF.

V gene TRBV30 combines with J gene TRBJ2-3, with a possible D match to TRBD1 (5 bases). Per the germline V gene, CDR1 is GTSNPN and CDR2 is SVGIG (reference sequence). The length of the CDR3 is 16 residues. Trimming cost V 1 base and J 5 bases, with 19 bases left between them. The CDR3 loop reads CAWSELGPGMGDTQYF. CDR3 DNA sequence: TGTGCCTGGAGTGAGTTAGGCCCAGGGATGGGAGATACGCAGTATTTT.

The chain joins TRBV28 to TRBJ1-1; D is uncertain. The germline V and J ends were trimmed by 7 bases and 5 bases, with 20 bases remaining between them. CDR3 size: 15 residues. Germline loops: CDR1 MDHEN, CDR2 SYDVKM. As DNA, the CDR3 is TGTGCCAGCACCACTCCCGGCCCGAGAGGGACTGAAGCTTTCTTT. This gives the protein CASTTPGPRGTEAFF.

The chain uses TRBV7-3 and TRBJ2-3, with a weak D call TRBD1 (7 bases). This CDR3 comprises 15 residues. Germline loops: CDR1 SGHTA, CDR2 FQGTGA. V was pared by 5 bases and J by 2 bases, with 14 bases between. In DNA form, the CDR3 reads TGTGCCAGCAGCCGACAGGGACTTAACACAGATACGCAGTATTTT. Its translation is CASSRQGLNTDTQYF.

To note about this clone: Other nucleotide sequences from this sample produce the same CDR3. This sequence joins TRBV5-1 and TRBJ1-2, with 8 nucleotides matching TRBD1. The germline CDR1 and CDR2 sequences are SGHRS and YFSETQ. J gave up 4 bases and V 2 bases, and 4 bases lay outside the gene matches. The CDR3 consists of 14 residues. CDR3 residues: CASSLGQGGYGYTF. As DNA, the CDR3 is TGCGCCAGCAGCTTAGGACAGGGCGGCTATGGCTACACCTTC.

This clone was found a few times. The chain has TRBV9 and TRBJ2-2, with 7 bases aligning to TRBD1. With 0 bases clipped from V and 5 bases from J, the junction kept 4 bases outside the gene matches. CDR3 size: 15 residues. Germline CDR1 reads SGDLS; CDR2 reads YYNGEE. The CDR3 reads CASSVGGGGTGELFF. The CDR3 nucleotides are TGTGCCAGCAGCGTAGGAGGGGGCGGTACCGGGGAGCTGTTTTTT.

The gene calls are TRBV12-3 or TRBV12-4 and TRBJ2-1; 8 nucleotides match TRBD2. The length of the CDR3 is 12 residues. V dropped 6 bases and J dropped 16; count of bases not matched to a gene: 11. The CDR3 nucleotides read TGTGCCAGCAGGGAACCCGGGACTAGGGGCTTCTTC. Its protein is CASREPGTRGFF.

The V gene is TRBV6-5, the J gene TRBJ2-7, with 12 nucleotides matching TRBD2. The germline V gene encodes CDR1 MNHEY and CDR2 SVGAGI. Trimming removed 4 bases from V and 3 bases from J; junction bases left unmatched: 4. There are 15 residues in the CDR3. The CDR3 region is CASSWLAGGDYEQYF. The CDR3 DNA reads TGTGCCAGCAGTTGGCTAGCGGGAGGGGACTACGAGCAGTACTTC.

The count of this clone is one. The rearrangement links TRBV25-1 to TRBJ2-7; D not certain. The CDR3 contains 14 residues. The germline V gene has CDR1 MGHDK and CDR2 SYGVNS. V was cut by 4 bases and J by 2 bases, with 12 bases left in between. CDR3 DNA: TGTGCCAGCAGTGTAAGAGCTGGGCCCTACGAGCAGTACTTC. It is translated as CASSVRAGPYEQYF.

The rearrangement uses TRBV28 and TRBJ2-5, with D possibly TRBD1 on 6 matching bases. This CDR3 comprises 14 residues. V lost 6 bases, J lost 4 bases, and 15 bases lay in between. CDR1 is MDHEN, CDR2 SYDVKM, per germline. CDR3 residues: CASRVGAGLETQYF. The DNA for the CDR3 is TGTGCCAGCAGGGTGGGGGCAGGGTTAGAGACCCAGTACTTC.

This clone showed up just a few times. This chain links TRBV27 with TRBJ2-2; 7 nucleotides match TRBD2. The CDR3 is 13 amino acids. CDR1 and CDR2 (germline): MNHEY, SMNVEV (reference sequence). V was pared by 6 bases and J by 6 bases, with 4 bases of the junction left unmatched. DNA of the CDR3: TGTGCCAGCAGAACGGGGGGTCCCGGGGAGCTGTTTTTT. Its translation: CASRTGGPGELFF.

The chain uses TRBV27 and TRBJ2-3; D remains ambiguous. This CDR3 is 15 amino acids long. V was trimmed by 4 bases and J by 1 base, leaving 12 bases between them. The germline CDR1 and CDR2 sequences are MNHEY and SMNVEV (reference sequence). The CDR3 loop is CASSSGLGGTDTQYF. The CDR3 region has the DNA TGTGCCAGCAGTTCTGGGCTGGGTGGCACAGATACGCAGTATTTT.

The chain recombines TRBV3-1 (or the pseudogene TRBV3-2) with TRBJ1-1; 8 bases map to TRBD1. Germline assignment: CDR1 LGHDT and CDR2 YNNKEL (reference sequence). The J segment lost 1 base and the V segment lost 4 bases, leaving 5 bases of the junction unmatched. The CDR3 runs 15 residues. CDR3 residues: CASSLTGTGNTEAFF. The CDR3 DNA sequence: TGTGCCAGCAGCCTAACTGGGACAGGGAACACTGAAGCTTTCTTT.

J is TRBJ1-2 and V is TRBV11-1; 7 bases are shared with TRBD1. Losses at the gene ends were 5 bases for V and 0 bases for J; bases not matched to a gene: 9. Germline CDR1 SGHAT, CDR2 FQDESV (reference sequence). The CDR3 loop spans 16 amino acids. CDR3: CASSPSGGTANYGYTF. The CDR3 region has the DNA TGTGCCAGCAGCCCGTCTGGGGGGACAGCTAACTATGGCTACACCTTC.

The chain joins TRBV28 to TRBJ1-1; D not certain. This CDR3 spans 15 amino acids. V lost 6 bases and J 0 bases, leaving 14 bases between the germline ends. Per the germline V gene, CDR1 is MDHEN and CDR2 is SYDVKM. The CDR3 sequence: CASRPVPMVNTEAFF. CDR3 DNA: TGTGCCAGCAGGCCCGTCCCTATGGTGAACACTGAAGCTTTCTTT.

This clone showed up just a few times. CDR3 residues: CSVRGLGQYF. The CDR3 DNA reads TGCAGTGTCAGAGGTCTAGGGCAGTACTTC. This chain connects TRBV20-1 to TRBJ2-7; D gene unclear. CDR1 is DFQATT, CDR2 SNEGSKA, per germline (reference sequence). This CDR3 spans 10 amino acids. The ends were cut back, 7 bases at V and 9 bases at J, with 13 bases in the middle.